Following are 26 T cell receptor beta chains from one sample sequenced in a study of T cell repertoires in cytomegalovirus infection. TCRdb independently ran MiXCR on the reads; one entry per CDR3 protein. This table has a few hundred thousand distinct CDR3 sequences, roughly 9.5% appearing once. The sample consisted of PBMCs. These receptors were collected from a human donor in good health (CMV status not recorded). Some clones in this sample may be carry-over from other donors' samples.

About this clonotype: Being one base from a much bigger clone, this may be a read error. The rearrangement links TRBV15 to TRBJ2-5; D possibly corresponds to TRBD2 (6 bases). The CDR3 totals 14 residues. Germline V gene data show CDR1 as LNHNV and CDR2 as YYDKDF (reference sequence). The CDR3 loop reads CDTSTGDFLETQYF. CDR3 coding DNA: TGTGACACCAGCACCGGGGACTTTTTGGAGACCCAGTACTTC.

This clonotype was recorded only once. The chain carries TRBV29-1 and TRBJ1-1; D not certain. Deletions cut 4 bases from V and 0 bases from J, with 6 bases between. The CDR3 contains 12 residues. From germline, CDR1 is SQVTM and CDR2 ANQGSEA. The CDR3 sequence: CSVGHMNTEAFF. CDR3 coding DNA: TGCAGCGTTGGACACATGAACACTGAAGCTTTCTTT.

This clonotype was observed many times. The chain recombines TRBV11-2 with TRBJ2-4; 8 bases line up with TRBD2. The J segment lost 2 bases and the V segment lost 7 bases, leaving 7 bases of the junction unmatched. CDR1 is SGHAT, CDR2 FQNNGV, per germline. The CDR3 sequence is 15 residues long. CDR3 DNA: TGTGCCAGCACCCCCGGGGGGGGAACCAAAAACATTCAGTACTTC. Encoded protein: CASTPGGGTKNIQYF. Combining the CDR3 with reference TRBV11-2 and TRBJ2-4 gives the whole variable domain EAGVAQSPRYKIIEKRQSVAFWCNPISGHATLYWYQQILGQGPKLLIQFQNNGVVDDSQLPKDRFSAERLKGVDSTLKIQPAKLEDSAVYLCASTPGGGTKNIQYFGAGTRLSVL.

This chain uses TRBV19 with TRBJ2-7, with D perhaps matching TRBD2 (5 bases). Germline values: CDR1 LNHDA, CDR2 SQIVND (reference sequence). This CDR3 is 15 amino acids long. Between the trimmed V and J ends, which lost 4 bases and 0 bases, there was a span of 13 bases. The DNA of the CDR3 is TGTGCCAGTAGTACCCCCGGGATCGACTCCTACGAGCAGTACTTC. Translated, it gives CASSTPGIDSYEQYF.

The CDR3: CASSNRDIVFQPQHF. The DNA for the CDR3 is TGTGCCAGCTCAAACCGGGACATAGTTTTTCAGCCCCAGCATTTT. The chain couples TRBV6-2 or TRBV6-3 to TRBJ1-5, with a possible D match to TRBD1 (6 bases). The germline V and J ends were trimmed by 8 bases and 6 bases, with 20 bases remaining between them. The CDR3 loop spans 15 amino acids. Germline assignment: CDR1 MNHEY and CDR2 SVGEGT.

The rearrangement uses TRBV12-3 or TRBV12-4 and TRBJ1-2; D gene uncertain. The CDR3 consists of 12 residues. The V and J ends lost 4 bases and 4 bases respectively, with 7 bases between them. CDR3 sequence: CASSSMGYGYTF. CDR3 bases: TGTGCCAGCAGTTCCATGGGCTATGGCTACACCTTC.

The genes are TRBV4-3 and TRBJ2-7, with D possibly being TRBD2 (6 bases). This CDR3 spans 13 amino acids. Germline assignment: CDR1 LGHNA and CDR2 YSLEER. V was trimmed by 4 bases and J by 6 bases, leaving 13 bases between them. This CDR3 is CASSRWGVGEQYF. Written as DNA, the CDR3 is TGCGCCAGCAGCCGGTGGGGGGTGGGCGAGCAGTACTTC.

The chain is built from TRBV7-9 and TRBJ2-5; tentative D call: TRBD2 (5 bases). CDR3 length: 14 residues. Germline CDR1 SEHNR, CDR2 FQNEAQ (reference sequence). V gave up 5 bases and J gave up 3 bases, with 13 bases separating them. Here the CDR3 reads CASSPGVTEETQYF. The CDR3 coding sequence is TGTGCCAGCAGCCCCGGGGTGACTGAAGAGACCCAGTACTTC.

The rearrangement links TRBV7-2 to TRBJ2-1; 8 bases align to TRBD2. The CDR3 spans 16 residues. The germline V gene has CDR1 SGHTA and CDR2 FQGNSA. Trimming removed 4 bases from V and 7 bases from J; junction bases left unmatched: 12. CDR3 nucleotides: TGTGCCAGCAGCTCCCAGAGAGCGGGAGTAAAAAATGAGCAGTTCTTC. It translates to CASSSQRAGVKNEQFF.

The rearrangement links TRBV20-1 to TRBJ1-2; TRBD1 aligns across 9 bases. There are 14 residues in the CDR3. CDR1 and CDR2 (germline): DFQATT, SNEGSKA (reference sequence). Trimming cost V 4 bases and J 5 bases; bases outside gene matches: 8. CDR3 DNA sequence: TGCAGTGCTACCGACAGGGGGTCTCGGTATGGCTACACCTTC. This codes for CSATDRGSRYGYTF.

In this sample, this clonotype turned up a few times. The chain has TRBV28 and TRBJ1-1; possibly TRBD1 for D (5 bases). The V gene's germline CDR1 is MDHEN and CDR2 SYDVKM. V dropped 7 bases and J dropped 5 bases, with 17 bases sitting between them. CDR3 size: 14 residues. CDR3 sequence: CASNRGPGVTEAFF. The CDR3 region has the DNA TGTGCCAGCAATAGAGGGCCGGGGGTGACTGAAGCTTTCTTT.

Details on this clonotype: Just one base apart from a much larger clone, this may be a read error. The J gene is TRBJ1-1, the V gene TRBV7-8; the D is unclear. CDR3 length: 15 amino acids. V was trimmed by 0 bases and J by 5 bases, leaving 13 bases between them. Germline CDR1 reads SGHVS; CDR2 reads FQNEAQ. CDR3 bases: TGTGCCAGCAGCTTAGCAGGCCTGGTGTGTACTGAAGCTTTCTTT. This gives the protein CASSLAGLVCTEAFF.

CDR3: CASSGTSGTSSYNEQFF. Here the CDR3 DNA reads TGTGCCAGCAGCGGGACTAGCGGGACCAGCTCCTACAATGAGCAGTTCTTC. The chain couples TRBV9 to TRBJ2-1; 12 bases are shared with TRBD2. CDR3 length: 17 residues. The junction had 4 bases not matched to a gene; V was cut back by 3 bases and J by 0 bases. Germline CDR1 SGDLS, CDR2 YYNGEE.

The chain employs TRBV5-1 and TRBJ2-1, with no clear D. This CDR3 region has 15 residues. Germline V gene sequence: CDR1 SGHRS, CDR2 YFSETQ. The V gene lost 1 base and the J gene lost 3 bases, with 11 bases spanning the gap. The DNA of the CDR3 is TGCGCCAGCAGCTTGTCAAACGGAAACTACAATGAGCAGTTCTTC. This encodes CASSLSNGNYNEQFF.

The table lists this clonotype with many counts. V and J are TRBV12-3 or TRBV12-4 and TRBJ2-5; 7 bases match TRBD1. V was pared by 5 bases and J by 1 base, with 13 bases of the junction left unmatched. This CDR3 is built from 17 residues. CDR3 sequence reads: CASSPRPDRRLQETQYF. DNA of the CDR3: TGTGCCAGCAGTCCCCGCCCGGACAGGAGACTCCAAGAGACCCAGTACTTC.

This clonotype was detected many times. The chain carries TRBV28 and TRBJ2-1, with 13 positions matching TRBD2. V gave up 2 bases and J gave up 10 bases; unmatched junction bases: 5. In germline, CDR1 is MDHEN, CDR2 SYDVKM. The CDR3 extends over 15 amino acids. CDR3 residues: CASSLDTTSGREQFF. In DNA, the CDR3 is TGTGCCAGCAGTTTAGATACGACTAGCGGGAGGGAGCAGTTCTTC. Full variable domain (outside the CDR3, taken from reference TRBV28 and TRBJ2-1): DVKVTQSSRYLVKRTGEKVFLECVQDMDHENMFWYRQDPGLGLRLIYFSYDVKMKEKGDIPEGYSVSREKKERFSLILESASTNQTSMYLCASSLDTTSGREQFFGPGTRLTVL.

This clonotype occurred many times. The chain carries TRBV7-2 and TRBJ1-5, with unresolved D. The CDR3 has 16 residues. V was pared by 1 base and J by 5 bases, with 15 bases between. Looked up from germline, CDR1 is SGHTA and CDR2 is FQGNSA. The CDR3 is CASSLGIQDPYQPQHF. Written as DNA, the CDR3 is TGTGCCAGCAGCTTAGGTATTCAGGACCCGTATCAGCCCCAGCATTTT.

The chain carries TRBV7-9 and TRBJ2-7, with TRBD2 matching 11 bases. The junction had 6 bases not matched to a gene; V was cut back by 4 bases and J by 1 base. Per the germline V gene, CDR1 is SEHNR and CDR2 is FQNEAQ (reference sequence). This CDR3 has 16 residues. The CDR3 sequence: CASSSLAGGPSYEQYF. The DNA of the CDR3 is TGTGCCAGCAGCTCTTTAGCGGGAGGGCCGTCCTACGAGCAGTACTTC.

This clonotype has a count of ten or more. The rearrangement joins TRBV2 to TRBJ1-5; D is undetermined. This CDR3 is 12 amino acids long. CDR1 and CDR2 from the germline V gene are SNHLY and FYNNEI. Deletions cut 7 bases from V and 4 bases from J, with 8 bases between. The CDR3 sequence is CASTIGNQPQHF. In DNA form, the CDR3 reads TGTGCCAGCACGATTGGAAATCAGCCCCAGCATTTT.

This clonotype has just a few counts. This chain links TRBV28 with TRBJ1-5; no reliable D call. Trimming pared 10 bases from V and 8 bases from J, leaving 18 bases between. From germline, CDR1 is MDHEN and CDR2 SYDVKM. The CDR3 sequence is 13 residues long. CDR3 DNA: TGTGCCACCTCAGTAATAATAATTGAGCCCCAGCATTTT. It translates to CATSVIIIEPQHF.

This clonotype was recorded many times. This CDR3 is CASSLGPGLAGGYNEQFF. As DNA, the CDR3 is TGTGCCAGCAGCTTGGGCCCGGGACTAGCGGGGGGATACAATGAGCAGTTCTTC. This sequence joins TRBV7-2 and TRBJ2-1, with 15 bases that match TRBD2. Germline CDR1 and CDR2: SGHTA and FQGNSA. V gave up 3 bases and J gave up 4 bases; unmatched junction bases: 7. The CDR3 totals 18 residues.

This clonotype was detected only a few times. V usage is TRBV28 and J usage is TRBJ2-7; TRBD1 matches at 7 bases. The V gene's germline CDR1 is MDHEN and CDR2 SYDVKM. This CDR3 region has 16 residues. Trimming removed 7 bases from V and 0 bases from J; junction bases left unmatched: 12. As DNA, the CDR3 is TGTGCCAGCAACTTTGGGACAGCCAAAAGCTCCTACGAGCAGTACTTC. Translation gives CASNFGTAKSSYEQYF.

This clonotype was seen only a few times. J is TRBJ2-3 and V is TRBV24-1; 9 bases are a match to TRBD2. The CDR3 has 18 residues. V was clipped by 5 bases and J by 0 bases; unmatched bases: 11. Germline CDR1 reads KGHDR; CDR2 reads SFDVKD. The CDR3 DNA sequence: TGTGCCACCAGTGTTGCCTCCCCTAGCGGGACTAGCACAGATACGCAGTATTTT. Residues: CATSVASPSGTSTDTQYF.

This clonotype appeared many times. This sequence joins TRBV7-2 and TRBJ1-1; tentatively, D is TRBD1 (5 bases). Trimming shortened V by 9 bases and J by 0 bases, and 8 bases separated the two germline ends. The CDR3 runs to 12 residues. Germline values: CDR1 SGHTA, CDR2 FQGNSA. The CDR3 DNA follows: TGTGCCAGTGGACATTTGAACACTGAAGCTTTCTTT. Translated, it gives CASGHLNTEAFF.

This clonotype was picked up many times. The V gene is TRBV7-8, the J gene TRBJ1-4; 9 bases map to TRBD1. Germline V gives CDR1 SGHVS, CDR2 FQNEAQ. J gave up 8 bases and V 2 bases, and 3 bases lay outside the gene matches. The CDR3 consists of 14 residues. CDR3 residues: CASSLWDRDEKLFF. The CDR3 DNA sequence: TGTGCCAGCAGCTTATGGGACAGGGACGAAAAACTGTTTTTT.

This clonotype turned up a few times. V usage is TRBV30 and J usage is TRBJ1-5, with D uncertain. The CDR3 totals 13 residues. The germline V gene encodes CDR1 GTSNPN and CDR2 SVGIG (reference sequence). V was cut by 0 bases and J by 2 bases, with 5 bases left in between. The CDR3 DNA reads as TGTGCCTGGAGTGTAAACGGCAATCAGCCCCAGCATTTT. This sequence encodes CAWSVNGNQPQHF.